What follows are 26 T cell receptor beta chains derived from one specimen sequenced in a study of blood T cells in healthy people across ages. Then a second PCR, running about 6 to 12 cycles, was carried out with a sample-barcoded 5' primer and a J-beta primer mix. A single record per CDR3 protein comes from TCRdb applying MiXCR to the 5' RACE reads. The data hold some 1.5 million distinct CDR3 sequences, with roughly 28% observed a single time. Sequencing used blood. Receptors were obtained from a woman younger than 45 in good health.

This clonotype appeared many times. One junction end does not reproduce the germline sequence, and a read error may be involved. The genes are TRBV12-3 or TRBV12-4 and TRBJ2-5; tentative D call: TRBD1 (6 bases). The CDR3 has 14 residues. The CDR3 DNA sequence: TGTGCCAGCAGCTTAGGACAGTACCAAGAGACCCAGTACTTC. It encodes CASSLGQYQETQYF.

The V call is TRBV7-2, the J call TRBJ1-1; no clear D gene. Germline values: CDR1 SGHTA, CDR2 FQGNSA. This CDR3 has 13 residues. V was trimmed by 1 base and J by 10 bases, leaving 13 bases between them. The CDR3 coding sequence is TGTGCCAGCAGCTTAGGGCCTGACCTCCGAGCTTTCTTT. Its translation: CASSLGPDLRAFF.

Comments on this clonotype: A read error may produce the germline difference seen at one junction end. The V call is TRBV14, the J call TRBJ2-7; no reliable D call. The germline V gene encodes CDR1 SGHDN and CDR2 FVKESK. The CDR3 length is 14 residues. CDR3 sequence (DNA): TGTGCCGGCAGCCTTTCAGACGGTTCCTACGAGCAGTACTTC. Translated: CAGSLSDGSYEQYF. Filled out from reference TRBV14 and TRBJ2-7, the complete variable domain reads EAGVTQFPSHSVIEKGQTVTLRCDPISGHDNLYWYRRVMGKEIKFLLHFVKESKQDESGMPNNRFLAERTGGTYSTLKVQPAELEDSGVYFCAGSLSDGSYEQYFGPGTRLTVT.

The genes are TRBV20-1 and TRBJ2-1; 8 bases are a match to TRBD2. Trimming removed 5 bases from V and 6 bases from J; junction bases left unmatched: 9. The germline V gene has CDR1 DFQATT and CDR2 SNEGSKA (reference sequence). This CDR3 region has 14 residues. The CDR3 DNA reads as TGCAGTGCTGTCTGGAGCGGGAGAACCAATGAGCAGTTCTTC. It encodes CSAVWSGRTNEQFF.

This clonotype came up a few times. The chain is built from TRBV27 and TRBJ2-1; 8 positions agree with TRBD2. Germline lookup yields CDR1 MNHEY and CDR2 SMNVEV (reference sequence). The CDR3 runs to 14 residues. Germline trimming cut 8 bases from V and 2 bases from J; bases unmatched to any gene: 5. The CDR3 spells CASADGGAYNEQFF. CDR3 bases: TGTGCCAGCGCAGACGGGGGGGCCTACAATGAGCAGTTCTTC.

The chain joins TRBV5-1 to TRBJ1-1; the D gene is possibly TRBD1 (6 bases). This CDR3 is 15 amino acids long. CDR1 and CDR2 (germline): SGHRS, YFSETQ. Trimming took off 1 base at V and 3 bases at J, with 13 bases between the two ends. CDR3 amino acids: CASSLISGADTEAFF. CDR3 in DNA: TGCGCCAGCAGCTTGATCTCGGGGGCTGACACTGAAGCTTTCTTT.

This clonotype was observed a handful of times. The CDR3 protein is CSANSGGAKDTQYF. The DNA for the CDR3 is TGCAGTGCAAATAGCGGGGGGGCCAAAGATACGCAGTATTTT. The gene calls are TRBV20-1 and TRBJ2-3, with 11 bases matching TRBD2. This CDR3 has 14 residues. Germline V gives CDR1 DFQATT, CDR2 SNEGSKA (reference sequence). V lost 6 bases to trimming and J lost 5 bases; unmatched junction nucleotides: 7.

Here the CDR3 DNA reads TGTGCCAGCAGGCTGGACAGGGCGGGACGAAACACCATATATTTT. Protein product: CASRLDRAGRNTIYF. This rearrangement joins TRBV12-3 or TRBV12-4 to TRBJ1-3; TRBD1 agrees at 8 bases. The CDR3 runs to 15 residues. J lost 5 bases, V lost 6 bases, and 9 bases had no gene match.

The rearrangement uses TRBV3-1 and TRBJ1-6; TRBD1 matches at 8 bases. Germline CDR1 LGHDT, CDR2 YNNKEL (reference sequence). The CDR3 sequence is 15 residues long. Losses at the gene ends were 4 bases for V and 10 bases for J; bases not matched to a gene: 9. The CDR3 sequence is CASSPTQGAGSPLHF. In DNA, the CDR3 is TGTGCCAGCAGCCCAACGCAGGGGGCGGGATCACCCCTCCACTTT.

This clonotype was seen more than once but under ten times. This chain uses TRBV14 with TRBJ2-1; 9 bases fit TRBD1. Germline trimming cut 5 bases from V and 4 bases from J; bases unmatched to any gene: 9. Germline lookup yields CDR1 SGHDN and CDR2 FVKESK. This CDR3 has 16 amino acids. The CDR3 DNA follows: TGTGCCAGCAGCTTACGACCGGGACAGGGATACAATGAGCAGTTCTTC. This gives the protein CASSLRPGQGYNEQFF.

The V gene is TRBV15, the J gene TRBJ2-1, with D unresolved. CDR3 length: 13 residues. V was trimmed by 0 bases and J by 5 bases, leaving 5 bases between them. Looked up from germline, CDR1 is LNHNV and CDR2 is YYDKDF (reference sequence). For the CDR3, the DNA is TGTGCCACCAGCAGAGATGTGGACAATGAGCAGTTCTTC. Its protein is CATSRDVDNEQFF.

The CDR3 loop reads CATSEKRGPGNEQFF. The CDR3 DNA is TGTGCCACCAGTGAAAAGCGGGGGCCGGGGAATGAGCAGTTCTTC. V gene TRBV24-1 combines with J gene TRBJ2-1; the match to TRBD2 covers 8 bases. CDR1 is KGHDR, CDR2 SFDVKD, per germline. The CDR3 is made up of 15 amino acids. V trimming: 4 bases; J trimming: 7 bases; junction bases outside the gene matches: 8.

This clonotype was seen at least ten times. The chain couples TRBV12-3 or TRBV12-4 to TRBJ2-1, with D maybe TRBD2 (6 bases). V gave up 3 bases and J gave up 8 bases, with 20 bases separating them. This CDR3 region has 16 residues. The CDR3 loop reads CASSLKRVGEEDEQFF. The DNA for the CDR3 is TGTGCCAGCAGTTTGAAGCGGGTGGGGGAGGAGGATGAGCAGTTCTTC.

The V call is TRBV5-1, the J call TRBJ1-6; perhaps TRBD1 as D (6 bases). Germline CDR1 is SGHRS and CDR2 is YFSETQ. The CDR3 is made up of 14 amino acids. V was trimmed by 2 bases and J by 8 bases, leaving 11 bases between them. The CDR3 DNA is TGCGCCAGCAGCTTAAGGGCAGGGGATTCACCCCTCCACTTT. Translation: CASSLRAGDSPLHF.

This rearrangement joins TRBV12-3 or TRBV12-4 to TRBJ1-1, with TRBD1 identical over 7 bases. The CDR3 consists of 15 residues. Trimming at V came to 3 bases and at J to 6 bases, leaving 10 bases not matched to a gene. The CDR3 here is CASSFSRQGGAEAFF. In DNA form, the CDR3 reads TGTGCCAGCAGTTTTAGTCGACAGGGAGGGGCTGAAGCTTTCTTT.

This clonotype was recorded at least ten times. The V call is TRBV4-3, the J call TRBJ1-2, with a possible D match to TRBD1 (6 bases). V was cut by 0 bases and J by 2 bases, with 13 bases left in between. CDR1 is LGHNA, CDR2 YSLEER, per germline. The CDR3 length is 16 residues. This CDR3 reads CASSQDLRTVNYGYTF. The CDR3 coding sequence is TGCGCCAGCAGCCAAGATCTCCGGACAGTCAACTATGGCTACACCTTC.

The rearrangement uses TRBV10-3 and TRBJ2-5; D is possibly TRBD2 (6 bases). CDR3 length: 15 amino acids. Trimming removed 0 bases at V and 5 bases at J, with 13 bases between. CDR1 and CDR2 from the germline V gene are ENHRY and SYGVKD. The DNA for the CDR3 is TGTGCCATCAGTGAGTCGCAGGCAGGAGGGGAGACCCAGTACTTC. Protein sequence: CAISESQAGGETQYF.

A few counts support this clonotype. An end of the junction differs from the germline gene, which may be a read error. The chain has TRBV5-1 and TRBJ2-6; 8 nucleotides agree with TRBD1. This CDR3 spans 17 amino acids. CDR1 and CDR2 from the germline V gene are SGHRS and YFSETQ. Written as DNA, the CDR3 is TGCGCCAGCAGCCCCACAGGGGGAGTCTCTGGGACCAACGTCCTGACTTTC. It is translated as CASSPTGGVSGTNVLTF.

The chain uses TRBV2 and TRBJ2-1, with D maybe TRBD1 (6 bases). Trimming took off 3 bases at V and 2 bases at J, with 11 bases between the two ends. The germline V gene encodes CDR1 SNHLY and CDR2 FYNNEI. This CDR3 comprises 15 residues. The CDR3, as DNA: TGTGCCAGCAGTGAGGGGACAACCACCTACAATGAGCAGTTCTTC. Encoded protein: CASSEGTTTYNEQFF.

About this clonotype itself: This may arise from a read error, as a much more abundant clone is one base away. The chain links TRBV12-3 or TRBV12-4 to TRBJ1-6; D is perhaps TRBD1 (5 bases). The CDR3 runs 14 residues. The CDR3: CASRQDGEYSPFHF. The CDR3 nucleotides read TGTGCCAGCAGACAGGACGGAGAATATTCACCCTTCCACTTT.

This clonotype was seen many times. The chain carries TRBV4-3 and TRBJ2-5, with D unclear. CDR3 length: 14 amino acids. The V end lost 3 bases, the J end lost 3 bases, and 11 bases lay between the germline ends. Looked up from germline, CDR1 is LGHNA and CDR2 is YSLEER. This CDR3 reads CASSQYVSEETQYF. CDR3 nucleotide sequence: TGCGCCAGCAGCCAGTACGTGTCAGAAGAGACCCAGTACTTC.

V and J are TRBV28 and TRBJ1-1; 7 bases fit TRBD1. This CDR3 spans 14 amino acids. The germline gives CDR1 MDHEN, CDR2 SYDVKM. Trimming cost V 6 bases and J 3 bases; bases outside gene matches: 7. The CDR3 here is CASRMTGRYTEAFF. Here the CDR3 DNA reads TGTGCCAGCAGAATGACAGGGCGGTACACTGAAGCTTTCTTT.

The chain joins TRBV14 to TRBJ2-3; D is ambiguous. Germline V gene lookup returns CDR1 SGHDN and CDR2 FVKESK. The length of the CDR3 is 14 residues. Trimming cost V 3 bases and J 6 bases, with 13 bases left between them. CDR3 DNA: TGTGCCAGCAGCCATCTTACGGACGACGATACGCAGTATTTT. Translation gives CASSHLTDDDTQYF.

This clonotype was recorded a few times. The V gene is TRBV7-9, the J gene TRBJ2-1; 9 nucleotides match TRBD1. The CDR3 covers 15 residues. Losses at the gene ends were 5 bases for V and 8 bases for J; bases not matched to a gene: 10. Germline values: CDR1 SEHNR, CDR2 FQNEAQ (reference sequence). The CDR3 sequence: CASSTWTGVGDEQFF. The CDR3 DNA sequence: TGTGCCAGCAGCACATGGACAGGGGTGGGGGATGAGCAGTTCTTC.

Of note for this clonotype: At one boundary the junction diverges from the germline segment, which might be a read error. This rearrangement joins TRBV9 to TRBJ2-3; D is unclear. Germline-derived CDR1 and CDR2 are SGDLS and YYNGEE. The CDR3 runs 15 residues. This CDR3 reads CASSVAESSTYTQYF. The DNA of the CDR3 is TGTGCCAGCAGCGTAGCTGAGTCTTCCACATATACGCAGTATTTT.

Concerning this clonotype itself: One end of the junction fails to match germline, which may point to a read error. The chain combines TRBV7-2 with TRBJ2-3; 12 bases are shared with TRBD2. The CDR3 spans 15 residues. Germline assignment: CDR1 SGHTA and CDR2 FQGNSA. This CDR3 is CAGSPTSGRTDTQYF. The DNA for the CDR3 is TGTGCCGGCAGCCCGACTAGCGGGAGAACAGATACGCAGTATTTT.